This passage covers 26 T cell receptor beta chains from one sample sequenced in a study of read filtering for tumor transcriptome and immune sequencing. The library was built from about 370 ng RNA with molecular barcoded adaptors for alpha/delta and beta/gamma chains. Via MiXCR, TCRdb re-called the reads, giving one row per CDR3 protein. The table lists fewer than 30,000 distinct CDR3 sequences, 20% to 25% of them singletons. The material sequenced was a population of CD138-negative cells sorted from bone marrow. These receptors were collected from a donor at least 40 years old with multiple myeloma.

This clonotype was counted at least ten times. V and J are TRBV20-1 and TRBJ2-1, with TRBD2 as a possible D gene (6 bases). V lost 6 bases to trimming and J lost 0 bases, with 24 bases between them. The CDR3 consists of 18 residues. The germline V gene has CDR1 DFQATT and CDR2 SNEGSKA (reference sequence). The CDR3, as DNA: TGCAGTGCCGATCCTTCCCGGGGGTCTTCGAGCTCCTACAATGAGCAGTTCTTC. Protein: CSADPSRGSSSSYNEQFF.

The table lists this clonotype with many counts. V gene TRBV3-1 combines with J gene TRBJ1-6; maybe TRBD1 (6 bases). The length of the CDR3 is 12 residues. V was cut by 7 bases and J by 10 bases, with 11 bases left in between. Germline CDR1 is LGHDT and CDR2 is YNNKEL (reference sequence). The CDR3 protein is CASKRGSSPLHF. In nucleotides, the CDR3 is TGTGCCAGCAAGAGGGGGAGCTCACCCCTCCACTTT.

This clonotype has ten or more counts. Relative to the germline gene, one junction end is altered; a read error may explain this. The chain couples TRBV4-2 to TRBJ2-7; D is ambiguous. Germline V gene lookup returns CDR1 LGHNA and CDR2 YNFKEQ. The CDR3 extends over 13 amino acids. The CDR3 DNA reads TGCGCCAGCAGCCAACACCAGAGAGGAGAGCAGTACTTC. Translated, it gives CASSQHQRGEQYF.

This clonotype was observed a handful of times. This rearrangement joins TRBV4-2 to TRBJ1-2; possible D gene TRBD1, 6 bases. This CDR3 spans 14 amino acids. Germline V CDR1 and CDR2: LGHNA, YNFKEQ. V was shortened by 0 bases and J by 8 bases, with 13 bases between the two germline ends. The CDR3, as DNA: TGTGCCAGCAGCCAAGATACGGGGGCAAGAGGCTACACCTTC. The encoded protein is CASSQDTGARGYTF.

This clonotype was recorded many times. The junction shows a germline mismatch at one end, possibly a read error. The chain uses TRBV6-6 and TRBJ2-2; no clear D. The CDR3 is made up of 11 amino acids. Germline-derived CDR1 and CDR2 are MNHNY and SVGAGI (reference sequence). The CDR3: CAGSSSGELFF. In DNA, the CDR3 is TGTGCCGGCAGTTCGTCCGGGGAGCTGTTTTTT.

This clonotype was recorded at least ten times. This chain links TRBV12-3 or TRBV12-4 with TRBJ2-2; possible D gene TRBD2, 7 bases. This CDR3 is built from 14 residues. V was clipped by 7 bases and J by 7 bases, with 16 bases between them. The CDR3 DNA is TGTGCCAGCACCCCCCGGGGGGCCATCGGGGAGCTGTTTTTT. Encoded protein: CASTPRGAIGELFF.

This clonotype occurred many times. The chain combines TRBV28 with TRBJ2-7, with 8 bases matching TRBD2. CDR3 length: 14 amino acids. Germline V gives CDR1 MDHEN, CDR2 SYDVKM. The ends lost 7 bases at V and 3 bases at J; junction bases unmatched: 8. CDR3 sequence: CASTISGNYYEQYF. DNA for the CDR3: TGTGCCAGCACCATTAGCGGGAACTACTACGAGCAGTACTTC.

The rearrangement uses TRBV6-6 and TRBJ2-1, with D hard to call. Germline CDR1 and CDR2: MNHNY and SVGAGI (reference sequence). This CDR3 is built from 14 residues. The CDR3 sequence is CARSYSRVYNEQFF. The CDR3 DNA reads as TGTGCACGCAGTTACTCAAGGGTTTACAATGAGCAGTTCTTC.

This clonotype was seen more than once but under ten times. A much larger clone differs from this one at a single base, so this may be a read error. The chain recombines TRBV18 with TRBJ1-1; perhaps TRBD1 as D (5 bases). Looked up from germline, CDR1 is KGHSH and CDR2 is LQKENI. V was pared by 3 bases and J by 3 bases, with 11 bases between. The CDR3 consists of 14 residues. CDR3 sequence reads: CASSPPGLDTEAFF. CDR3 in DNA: TGTGCCAGCTCACCGCCAGGGTTAGACACTGAAGCTTTCTTT.

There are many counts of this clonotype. CDR3 coding DNA: TGTGCCTGGAGTGTAGGCAGCAGCGTCTACAATGAGCAGTTCTTC. It is translated as CAWSVGSSVYNEQFF. J is TRBJ2-1 and V is TRBV30, with D uncertain. Deletions cut 0 bases from V and 3 bases from J, with 12 bases between. The CDR3 is made up of 15 amino acids. Germline V gives CDR1 GTSNPN, CDR2 SVGIG (reference sequence).

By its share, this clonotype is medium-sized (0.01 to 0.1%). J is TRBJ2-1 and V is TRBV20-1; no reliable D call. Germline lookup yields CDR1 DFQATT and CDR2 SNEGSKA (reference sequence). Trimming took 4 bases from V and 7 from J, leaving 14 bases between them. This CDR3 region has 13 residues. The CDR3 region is CSANYPSINEQFF. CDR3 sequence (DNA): TGCAGTGCTAACTACCCGTCTATAAATGAGCAGTTCTTC.

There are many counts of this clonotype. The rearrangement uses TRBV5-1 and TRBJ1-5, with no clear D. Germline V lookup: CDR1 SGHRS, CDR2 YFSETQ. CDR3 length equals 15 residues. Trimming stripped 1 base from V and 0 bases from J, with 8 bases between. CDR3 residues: CASSLSGTSNQPQHF. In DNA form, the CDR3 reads TGCGCCAGCAGCTTGAGTGGAACTAGCAATCAGCCCCAGCATTTT.

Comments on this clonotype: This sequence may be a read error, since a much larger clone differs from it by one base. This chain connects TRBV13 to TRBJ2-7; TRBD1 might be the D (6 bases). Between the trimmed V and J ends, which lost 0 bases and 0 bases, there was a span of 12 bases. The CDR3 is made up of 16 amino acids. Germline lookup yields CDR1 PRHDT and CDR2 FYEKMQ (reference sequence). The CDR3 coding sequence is TGTGCCAGCAGCTTAGGCGGGGCAGGGGCCTCCTACGAGCAGTACTTC. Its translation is CASSLGGAGASYEQYF.

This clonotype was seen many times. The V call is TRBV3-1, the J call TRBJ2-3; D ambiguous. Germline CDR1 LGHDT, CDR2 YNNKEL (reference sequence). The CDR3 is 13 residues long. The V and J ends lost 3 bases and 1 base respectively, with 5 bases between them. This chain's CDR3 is CASSQLGTDTQYF. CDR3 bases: TGTGCCAGCAGCCAGCTAGGCACAGATACGCAGTATTTT.

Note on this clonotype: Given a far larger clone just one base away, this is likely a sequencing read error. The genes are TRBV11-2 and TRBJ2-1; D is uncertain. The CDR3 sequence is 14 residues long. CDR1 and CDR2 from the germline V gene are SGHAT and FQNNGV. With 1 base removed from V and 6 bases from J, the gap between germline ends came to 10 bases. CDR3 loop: CASSLAARANEQFF. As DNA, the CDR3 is TGTGCCAGCAGCTTAGCAGCGAGAGCCAATGAGCAGTTCTTC.

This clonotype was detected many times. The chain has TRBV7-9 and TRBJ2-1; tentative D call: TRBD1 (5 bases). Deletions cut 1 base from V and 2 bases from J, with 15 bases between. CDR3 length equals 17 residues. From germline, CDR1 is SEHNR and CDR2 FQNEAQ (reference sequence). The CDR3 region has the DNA TGTGCCAGCAGCTTAGAGGCCCAGGGCCCCCCCTACAATGAGCAGTTCTTC. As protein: CASSLEAQGPPYNEQFF.

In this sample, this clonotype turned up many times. This CDR3 is CASSGWGHQPQHF. The CDR3 DNA follows: TGCGCCAGCAGCGGGTGGGGGCATCAGCCCCAGCATTTT. This sequence joins TRBV4-1 and TRBJ1-5, with D tentatively TRBD1 (6 bases). CDR1 is MGHRA, CDR2 YSYEKL, per germline. The CDR3 runs to 13 residues. The V and J ends lost 5 bases and 5 bases respectively, with 10 bases between them.

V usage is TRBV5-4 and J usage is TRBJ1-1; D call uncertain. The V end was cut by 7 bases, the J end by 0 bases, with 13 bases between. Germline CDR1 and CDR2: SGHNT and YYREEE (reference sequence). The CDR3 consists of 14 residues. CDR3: CASLTHPMNTEAFF. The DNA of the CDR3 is TGTGCCAGCCTTACTCACCCTATGAACACTGAAGCTTTCTTT. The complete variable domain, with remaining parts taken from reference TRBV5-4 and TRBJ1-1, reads ETGVTQSPTHLIKTRGQQVTLRCSSQSGHNTVSWYQQALGQGPQFIFQYYREEENGRGNFPPRFSGLQFPNYSSELNVNALELDDSALYLCASLTHPMNTEAFFGQGTRLTVV.

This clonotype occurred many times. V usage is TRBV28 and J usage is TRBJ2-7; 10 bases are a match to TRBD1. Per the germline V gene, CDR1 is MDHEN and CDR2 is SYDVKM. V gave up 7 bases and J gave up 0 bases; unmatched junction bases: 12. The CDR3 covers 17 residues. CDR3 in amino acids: CASTSGQGPKNSYEQYF. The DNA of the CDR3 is TGTGCCAGCACCTCGGGACAGGGGCCGAAAAACTCCTACGAGCAGTACTTC. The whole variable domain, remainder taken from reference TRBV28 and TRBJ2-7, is DVKVTQSSRYLVKRTGEKVFLECVQDMDHENMFWYRQDPGLGLRLIYFSYDVKMKEKGDIPEGYSVSREKKERFSLILESASTNQTSMYLCASTSGQGPKNSYEQYFGPGTRLTVT.

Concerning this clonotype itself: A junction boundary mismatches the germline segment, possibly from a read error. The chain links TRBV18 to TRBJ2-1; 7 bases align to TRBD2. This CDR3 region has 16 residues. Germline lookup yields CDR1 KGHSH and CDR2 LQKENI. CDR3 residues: CASSSSRGEAYSEQFF. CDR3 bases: TGTGCCAGCTCATCTAGTCGGGGGGAGGCCTACAGTGAGCAGTTCTTC. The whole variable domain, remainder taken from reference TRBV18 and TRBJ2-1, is NAGVMQNPRHLVRRRGQEARLRCSPMKGHSHVYWYRQLPEEGLKFMVYLQKENIIDESGMPKERFSAEFPKEGPSILRIQQVVRGDSAAYFCASSSSRGEAYSEQFFGPGTRLTVL.

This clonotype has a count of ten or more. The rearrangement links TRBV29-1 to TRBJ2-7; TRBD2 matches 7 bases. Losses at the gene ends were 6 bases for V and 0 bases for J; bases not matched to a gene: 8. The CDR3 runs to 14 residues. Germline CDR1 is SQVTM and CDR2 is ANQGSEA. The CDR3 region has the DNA TGCAGCGTCCAACTGCGGGAGAGCTCCTACGAGCAGTACTTC. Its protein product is CSVQLRESSYEQYF.

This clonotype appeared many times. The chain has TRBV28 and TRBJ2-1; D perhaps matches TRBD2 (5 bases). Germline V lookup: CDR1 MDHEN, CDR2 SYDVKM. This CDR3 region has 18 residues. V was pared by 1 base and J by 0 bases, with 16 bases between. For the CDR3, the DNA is TGTGCCAGCAGTTTATCCTCTGGACTGGGGAGCTCCTACAATGAGCAGTTCTTC. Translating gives CASSLSSGLGSSYNEQFF.

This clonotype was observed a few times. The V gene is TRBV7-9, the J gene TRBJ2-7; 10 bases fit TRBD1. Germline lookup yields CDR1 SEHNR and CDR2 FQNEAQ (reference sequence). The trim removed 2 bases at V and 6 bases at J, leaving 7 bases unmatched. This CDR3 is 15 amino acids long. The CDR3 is CASSLPGTGVSEQYF. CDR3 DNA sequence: TGTGCCAGCAGCTTACCCGGGACAGGGGTAAGCGAGCAGTACTTC.

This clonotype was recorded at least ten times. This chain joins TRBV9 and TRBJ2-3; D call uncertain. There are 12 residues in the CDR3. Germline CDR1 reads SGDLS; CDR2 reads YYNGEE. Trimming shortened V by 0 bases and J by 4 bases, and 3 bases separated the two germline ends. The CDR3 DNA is TGTGCCAGCAGCGTAGGGTCAGATACGCAGTATTTT. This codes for CASSVGSDTQYF.

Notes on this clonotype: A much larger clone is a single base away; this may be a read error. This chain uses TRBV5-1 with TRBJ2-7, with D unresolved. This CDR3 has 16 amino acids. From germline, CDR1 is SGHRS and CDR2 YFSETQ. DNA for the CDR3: TGCGCCAACAGCCCCAGCCGAGGTGCCCCCCCGTACGAGCAGTACTTC. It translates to CANSPSRGAPPYEQYF. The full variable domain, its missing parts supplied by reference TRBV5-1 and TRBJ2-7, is KAGVTQTPRYLIKTRGQQVTLSCSPISGHRSVSWYQQTPGQGLQFLFEYFSETQRNKGNFPGRFSGRQFSNSRSEMNVSTLELGDSALYLCANSPSRGAPPYEQYFGPGTRLTVT.

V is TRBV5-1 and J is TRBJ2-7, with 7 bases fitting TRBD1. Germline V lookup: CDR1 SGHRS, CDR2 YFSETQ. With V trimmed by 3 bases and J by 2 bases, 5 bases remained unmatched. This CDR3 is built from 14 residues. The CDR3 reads CASSSSDRTYEQYF. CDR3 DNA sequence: TGCGCCAGCAGCTCATCGGACAGGACCTACGAGCAGTACTTC.